This TCR beta chain was captured in a study of blood T cell repertoires in COVID-19. Study overall: Samples of COVID-19 (acute and convalescent) were obtained from the United States, Italy and Spain. PBMCs, B-cell-depleted T cells, or T cells provided the cDNA or gDNA that made up the material.

Germline CDR1 is SSHAT and CDR2 is FNYEAQ (reference sequence). The CDR3 is 15 residues long. Trimming removed 8 bases from V and 7 bases from J; junction bases left unmatched: 9. Recruited during active infection, patients (from Seattle) were subsequently followed longitudinally. In the source study's methods: Amplification of reference gene primers provided the estimated nucleated cell counts. TCRdb keeps only in-frame clones here, not all; method: immunoSEQ multiplex PCR. The V and J calls and clone size come from that table; D and trimming were worked out from the DNA. This table has approximately 350,000 clones, approximately 86% appearing once.

This chain uses TRBV7-7 with TRBJ1-6; 9 nucleotides align to TRBD1. The TCR originated in a woman aged 60-70 years with COVID-19, enrolled during active disease. The material sequenced was peripheral blood. The DNA for the CDR3 is TGTGCCAGCTCAAGGGGACAGGGAAGGAATTCACCCCTCCACTTT. Translating it yields CASSRGQGRNSPLHF.